The clone carrying this T cell receptor beta chain was recorded at least ten times. Its antigen is unknown. This sample was included in a study of glioma-infiltrating T cells. Study results and caveats: Non-neoplastic patients had below-expected tissue-blood divergence, while all gliomas exceeded expectation.

Trimming removed 3 bases from V and 0 bases from J, with 8 bases in between. Germline assignment: CDR1 SEHNR and CDR2 FQNEAQ (reference sequence). CDR3 size: 14 residues. TCR alpha and beta CDR3 regions were amplified from RNA using iRepertoire nested multiplex PCR. TCRdb reprocessed the multiplex PCR reads via MiXCR and lists one record per CDR3 protein. The table has more than 90,000 distinct CDR3 sequences, around 37% seen once; the top ten hold around two fifths. The TCR sequence derives from a human donor with low-grade glioma or glioblastoma, undergoing nonglioma brain surgery, or in good health (not recorded which). V usage is TRBV7-9 and J usage is TRBJ2-5, with D perhaps TRBD1 or TRBD2 (5 bases each). Input material: glioma tissue, nonneoplastic brain tissue, or PBMCs (not recorded which). The CDR3: CASSLGPNQETQYF. As DNA, the CDR3 is TGTGCCAGCAGCTTGGGACCGAACCAAGAGACCCAGTACTTC.